This note documents a single T cell receptor (beta chain) sequence. Its specificity is not known. The sample has other DNA sequences that encode this CDR3 too. This CDR3 spans 13 amino acids. The V gene end was trimmed by 8 bases and the J gene end by 4 bases; junction bases not matched to a gene: 6. Germline lookup yields CDR1 MNHNS and CDR2 SASEGT. The CD4+ fraction was divided into a CD45RA+ naive subset and a CD45RA-negative memory subset. The record originates from a study of shared clonotypes between healthy human individuals. Study-level background: Per donor, three plates held CD4 naive cells, three held CD4 memory, two held CD8 naive and one held CD8 memory.

Sequencing used immunoSEQ multiplex PCR; TCRdb keeps in-frame clones, though not all of them. The sample contains 2 million to 2.5 million clones, 85% to 95% of which appear only once. Study observations and caveats: The generation probabilities recorded for non-shared clonotypes fell below those of clonotypes shared by all four donors. It was observed that about 5% of naive CD4 clonotypes were shared across several donors.

This receptor was obtained from a man between 18 and 35 years old in good health. Some clones in this sample may be carry-over from other donors' samples. Input material: naive CD4+ T cells from PBMCs. Subset meaning: CD45RA+ positively selected. The gene calls are TRBV6-1 and TRBJ1-1, with TRBD1 matching 8 bases. This chain's CDR3 is CASRGQGGTEAFF. The CDR3 DNA is TGTGCCAGCCGAGGACAGGGAGGCACTGAAGCTTTCTTT.